This T cell receptor beta chain was identified in a study of T cell changes during pregnancy in multiple sclerosis. The count of this clone is one. Germline CDR1 LNHDA, CDR2 SQIVND (reference sequence). Trimming pared 3 bases from V and 4 bases from J, leaving 10 bases between. The CDR3 is made up of 14 amino acids. Repertoires were generated with immunoSEQ multiplex PCR, while TCRdb's copy carries only in-frame clones and drops some. The table shows tens of thousands of clones, with about 92% occurring only once. This sequence joins TRBV19 and TRBJ1-5; no reliable D call. Here the sequenced sample was CD8+ T cells from peripheral blood mononuclear cells, taken in the third trimester of pregnancy. This receptor was identified in a female donor with multiple sclerosis, enrolled in a pregnancy study. CDR3 in amino acids: CASSIASRNQPQHF. The CDR3, as DNA: TGTGCCAGTAGTATCGCTAGTAGGAATCAGCCCCAGCATTTT.